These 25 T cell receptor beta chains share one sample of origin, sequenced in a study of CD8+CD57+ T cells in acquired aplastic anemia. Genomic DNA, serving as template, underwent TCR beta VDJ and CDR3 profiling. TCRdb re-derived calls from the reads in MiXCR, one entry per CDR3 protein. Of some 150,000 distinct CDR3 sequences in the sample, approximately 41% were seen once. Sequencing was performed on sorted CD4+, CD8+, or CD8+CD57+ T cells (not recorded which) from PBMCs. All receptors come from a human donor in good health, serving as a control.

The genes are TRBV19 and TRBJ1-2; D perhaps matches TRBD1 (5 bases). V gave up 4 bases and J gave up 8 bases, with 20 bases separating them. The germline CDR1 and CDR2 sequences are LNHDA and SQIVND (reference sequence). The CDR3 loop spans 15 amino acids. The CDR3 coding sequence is TGTGCCAGTAGTAACTCCTGGGGGGGGATGGCGGGCTACACCTTC. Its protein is CASSNSWGGMAGYTF.

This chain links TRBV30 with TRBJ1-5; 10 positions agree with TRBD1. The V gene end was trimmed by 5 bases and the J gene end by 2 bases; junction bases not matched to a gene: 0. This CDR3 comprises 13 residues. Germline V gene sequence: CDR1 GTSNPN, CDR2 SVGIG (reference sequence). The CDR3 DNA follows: TGTGCCTGGGGGACAGGGGGCAATCAGCCCCAGCATTTT. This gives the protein CAWGTGGNQPQHF. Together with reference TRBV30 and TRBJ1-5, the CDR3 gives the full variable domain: SQTIHQWPATLVQPVGSPLSLECTVEGTSNPNLYWYRQAAGRGLQLLFYSVGIGQISSEVPQNLSASRPQDRQFILSSKKLLLSDSGFYLCAWGTGGNQPQHFGDGTRLSIL.

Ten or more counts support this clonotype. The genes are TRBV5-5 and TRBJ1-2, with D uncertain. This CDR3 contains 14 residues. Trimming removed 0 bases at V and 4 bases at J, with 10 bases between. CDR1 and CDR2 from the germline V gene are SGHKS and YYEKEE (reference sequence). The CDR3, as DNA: TGTGCCAGCAGCTTGGCTCCAGGCCTCTATGGCTACACCTTC. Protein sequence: CASSLAPGLYGYTF. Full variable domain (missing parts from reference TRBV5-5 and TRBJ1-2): DAGVTQSPTHLIKTRGQQVTLRCSPISGHKSVSWYQQVLGQGPQFIFQYYEKEERGRGNFPDRFSARQFPNYSSELNVNALLLGDSALYLCASSLAPGLYGYTFGSGTRLTVV.

CDR3 nucleotides: TGTGCCATCAGTGGATCGCAACCTGGGGAAGGTTCACCCCTCCACTTT. Protein sequence: CAISGSQPGEGSPLHF. The genes are TRBV10-3 and TRBJ1-6; no reliable D call. V lost 4 bases and J 9 bases, leaving 19 bases between the germline ends. The CDR3 totals 16 residues. Per the germline V gene, CDR1 is ENHRY and CDR2 is SYGVKD.

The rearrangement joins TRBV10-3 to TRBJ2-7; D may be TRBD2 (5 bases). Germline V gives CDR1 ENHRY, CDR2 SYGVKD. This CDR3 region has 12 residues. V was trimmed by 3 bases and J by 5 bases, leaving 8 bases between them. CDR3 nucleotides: TGTGCCATCAGTGACGGGGATAACGAGCAGTACTTC. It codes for CAISDGDNEQYF.

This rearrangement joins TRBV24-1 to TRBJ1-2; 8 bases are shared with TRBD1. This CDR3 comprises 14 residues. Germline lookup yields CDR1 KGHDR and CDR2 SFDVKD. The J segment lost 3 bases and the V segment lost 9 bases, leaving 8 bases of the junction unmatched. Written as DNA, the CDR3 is TGTGCCACCGAGGTCGTGGACAGGGACTATGGCTACACCTTC. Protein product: CATEVVDRDYGYTF.

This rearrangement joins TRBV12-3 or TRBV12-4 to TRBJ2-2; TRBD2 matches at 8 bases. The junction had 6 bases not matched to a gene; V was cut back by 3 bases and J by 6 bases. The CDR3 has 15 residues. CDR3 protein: CASSFGGGASGELFF. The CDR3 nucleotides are TGTGCCAGCAGTTTCGGGGGGGGCGCCTCCGGGGAGCTGTTTTTT.

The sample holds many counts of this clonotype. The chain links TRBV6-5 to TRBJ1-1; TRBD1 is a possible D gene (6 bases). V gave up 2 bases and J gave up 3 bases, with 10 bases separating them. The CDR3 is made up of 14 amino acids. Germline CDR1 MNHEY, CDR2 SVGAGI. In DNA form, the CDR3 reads TGTGCCAGCAGTTACCTTCAGGGGTACACTGAAGCTTTCTTT. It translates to CASSYLQGYTEAFF.

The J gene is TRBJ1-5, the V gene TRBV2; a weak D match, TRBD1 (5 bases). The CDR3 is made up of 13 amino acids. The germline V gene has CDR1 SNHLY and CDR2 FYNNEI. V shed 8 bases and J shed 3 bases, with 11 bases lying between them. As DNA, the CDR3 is TGTGCCAGCCAGGGACGGGACAATCAGCCCCAGCATTTT. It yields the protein CASQGRDNQPQHF.

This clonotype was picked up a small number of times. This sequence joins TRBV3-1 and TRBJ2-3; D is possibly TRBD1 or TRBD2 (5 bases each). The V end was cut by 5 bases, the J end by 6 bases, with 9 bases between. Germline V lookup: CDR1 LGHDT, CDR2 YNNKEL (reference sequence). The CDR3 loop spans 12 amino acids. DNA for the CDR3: TGTGCCAGCAGCTGGGGGTCGGATACGCAGTATTTT. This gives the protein CASSWGSDTQYF.

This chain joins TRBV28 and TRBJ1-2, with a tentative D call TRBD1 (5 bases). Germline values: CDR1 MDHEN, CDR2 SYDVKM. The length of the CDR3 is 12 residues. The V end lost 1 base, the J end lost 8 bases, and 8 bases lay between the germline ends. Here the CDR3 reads CASSLFTGGYTF. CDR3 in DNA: TGTGCCAGCAGTTTATTTACAGGAGGCTACACCTTC.

The CDR3 sequence is CSASRPTQGSGYTF. The CDR3 bases are TGCAGCGCCAGCCGACCCACCCAAGGGAGCGGCTACACCTTC. The J gene is TRBJ1-2, the V gene TRBV29-1; D remains unclear. Germline V gives CDR1 SQVTM, CDR2 ANQGSEA. CDR3 length: 14 amino acids. The V end was cut by 7 bases, the J end by 8 bases, with 23 bases between.

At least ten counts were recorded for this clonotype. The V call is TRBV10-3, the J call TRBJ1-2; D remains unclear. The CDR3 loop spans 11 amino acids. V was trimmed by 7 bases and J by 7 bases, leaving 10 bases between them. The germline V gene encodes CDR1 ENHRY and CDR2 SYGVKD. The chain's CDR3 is CAIMAQAGYTF. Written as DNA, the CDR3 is TGTGCCATCATGGCTCAGGCTGGCTACACCTTC.

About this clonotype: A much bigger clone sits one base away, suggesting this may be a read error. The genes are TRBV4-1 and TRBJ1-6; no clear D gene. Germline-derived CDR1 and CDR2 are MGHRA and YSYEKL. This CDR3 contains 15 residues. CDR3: CASSQEWAGRSPPHF. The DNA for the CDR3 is TGCGCCAGCAGCCAAGAATGGGCCGGGAGGTCACCCCCCCACTTT.

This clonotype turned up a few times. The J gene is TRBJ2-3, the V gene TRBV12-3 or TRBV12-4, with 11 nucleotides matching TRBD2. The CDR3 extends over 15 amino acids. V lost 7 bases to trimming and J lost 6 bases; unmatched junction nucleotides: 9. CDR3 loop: CASTLSGRAVDTQYF. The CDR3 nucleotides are TGTGCCAGCACCCTTAGCGGGAGGGCCGTTGATACGCAGTATTTT.

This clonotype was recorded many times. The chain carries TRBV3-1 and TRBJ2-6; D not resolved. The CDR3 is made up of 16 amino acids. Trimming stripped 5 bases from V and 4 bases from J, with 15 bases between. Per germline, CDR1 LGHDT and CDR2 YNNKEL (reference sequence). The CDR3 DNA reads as TGTGCCAGCAGCAACGTAAGGTTGATGGGGGCCAACGTCCTGACTTTC. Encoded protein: CASSNVRLMGANVLTF.

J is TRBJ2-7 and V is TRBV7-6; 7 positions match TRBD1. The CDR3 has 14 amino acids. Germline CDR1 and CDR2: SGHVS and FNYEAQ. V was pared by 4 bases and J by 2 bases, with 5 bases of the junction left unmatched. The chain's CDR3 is CASSSETGTYEQYF. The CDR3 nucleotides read TGTGCCAGCAGCTCGGAGACAGGGACCTACGAGCAGTACTTC. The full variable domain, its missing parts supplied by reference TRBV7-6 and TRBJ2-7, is GAGVSQSPRYKVTKRGQDVALRCDPISGHVSLYWYRQALGQGPEFLTYFNYEAQQDKSGLPNDRFSAERPEGSISTLTIQRTEQRDSAMYRCASSSETGTYEQYFGPGTRLTVT.

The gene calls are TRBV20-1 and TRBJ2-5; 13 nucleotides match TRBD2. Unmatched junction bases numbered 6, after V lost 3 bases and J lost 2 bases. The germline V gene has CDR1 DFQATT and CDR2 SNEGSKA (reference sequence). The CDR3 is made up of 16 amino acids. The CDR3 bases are TGCAGTGCTAGTCTCCCGGGACTAGCGGGGCAAGAGACCCAGTACTTC. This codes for CSASLPGLAGQETQYF.

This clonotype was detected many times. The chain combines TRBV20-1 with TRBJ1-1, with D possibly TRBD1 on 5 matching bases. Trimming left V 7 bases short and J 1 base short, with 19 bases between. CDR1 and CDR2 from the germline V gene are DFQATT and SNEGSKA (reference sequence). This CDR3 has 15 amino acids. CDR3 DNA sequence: TGCAGTGTCTTGGTCGGTGGGGGAAAGAACACTGAAGCTTTCTTT. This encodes CSVLVGGGKNTEAFF.

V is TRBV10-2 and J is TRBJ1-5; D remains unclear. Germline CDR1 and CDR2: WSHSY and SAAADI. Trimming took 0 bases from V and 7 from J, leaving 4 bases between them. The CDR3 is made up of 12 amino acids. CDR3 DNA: TGCGCCAGCAGTGAGTCGGGCCAGCCCCAGCATTTT. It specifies CASSESGQPQHF.

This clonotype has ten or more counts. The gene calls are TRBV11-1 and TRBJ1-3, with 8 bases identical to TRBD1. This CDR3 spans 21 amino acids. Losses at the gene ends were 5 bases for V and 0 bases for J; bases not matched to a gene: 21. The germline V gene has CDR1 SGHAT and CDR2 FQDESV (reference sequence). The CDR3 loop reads CASSASLTGGRGPSSGNTIYF. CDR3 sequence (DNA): TGTGCCAGCAGCGCTTCGCTAACAGGGGGGAGAGGACCGAGCTCTGGAAACACCATATATTTT.

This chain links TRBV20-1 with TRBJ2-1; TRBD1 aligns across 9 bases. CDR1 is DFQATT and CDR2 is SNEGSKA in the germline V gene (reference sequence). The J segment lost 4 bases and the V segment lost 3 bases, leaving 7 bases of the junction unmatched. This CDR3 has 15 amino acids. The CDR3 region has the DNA TGCAGTGCTAGGGACAGGGGATGGGAATACAATGAGCAGTTCTTC. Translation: CSARDRGWEYNEQFF.

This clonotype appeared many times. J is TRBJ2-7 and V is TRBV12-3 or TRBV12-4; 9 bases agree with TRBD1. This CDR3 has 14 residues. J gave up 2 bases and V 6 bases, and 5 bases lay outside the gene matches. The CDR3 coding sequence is TGTGCCAGCAGCCCAACAGGGGGCACCTACGAGCAGTACTTC. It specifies CASSPTGGTYEQYF.

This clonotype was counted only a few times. CDR3 bases: TGCGCCAGCAGCCAAGACCGGATCCTCAGCTCCTACGAGCAGTACTTC. As protein: CASSQDRILSSYEQYF. The chain couples TRBV4-3 to TRBJ2-7; D is ambiguous. CDR1 and CDR2 (germline): LGHNA, YSLEER. There are 16 residues in the CDR3. Trimming stripped 0 bases from V and 0 bases from J, with 12 bases between.

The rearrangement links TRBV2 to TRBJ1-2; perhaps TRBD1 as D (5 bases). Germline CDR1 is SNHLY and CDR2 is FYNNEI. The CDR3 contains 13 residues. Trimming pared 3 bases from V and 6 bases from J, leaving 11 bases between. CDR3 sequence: CASSEEGKNGYTF. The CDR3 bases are TGTGCCAGCAGTGAGGAGGGGAAAAATGGCTACACCTTC.